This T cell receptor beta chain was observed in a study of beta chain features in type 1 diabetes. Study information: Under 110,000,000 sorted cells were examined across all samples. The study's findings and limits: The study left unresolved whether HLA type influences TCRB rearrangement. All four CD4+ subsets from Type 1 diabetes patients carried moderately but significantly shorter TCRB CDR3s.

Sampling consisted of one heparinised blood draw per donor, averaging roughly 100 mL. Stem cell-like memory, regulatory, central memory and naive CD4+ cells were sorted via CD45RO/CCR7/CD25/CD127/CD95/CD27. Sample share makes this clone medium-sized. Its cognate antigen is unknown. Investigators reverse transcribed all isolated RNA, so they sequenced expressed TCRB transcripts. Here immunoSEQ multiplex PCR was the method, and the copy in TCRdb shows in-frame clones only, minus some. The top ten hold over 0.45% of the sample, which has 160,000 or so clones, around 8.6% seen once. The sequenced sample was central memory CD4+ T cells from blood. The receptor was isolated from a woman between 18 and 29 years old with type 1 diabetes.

The CDR3 loop reads CASSVEGQAFEQYF. DNA for the CDR3: TGTGCCAGCAGCGTAGAGGGACAGGCTTTCGAGCAGTACTTC. The chain employs TRBV9 and TRBJ2-7; TRBD1 matches at 8 bases. CDR3 length equals 14 residues. Trimming cost V 0 bases and J 6 bases; bases outside gene matches: 5. CDR1 SGDLS and CDR2 YYNGEE come from the germline V gene.